This TCR beta chain was captured by sequencing in a study of early T cells in non-severe SARS-CoV-2 infection. About the study: Chains were not paired, and sequencing was done on bulk RNA from unsorted whole blood. Overall study findings and caveats: VDJdb matching favored anti-spike CD8 responses, missing private and CD4 specificities.

The protocol attached unique molecular identifiers to individual cDNA molecules. MiXCR, applied by TCRdb to the 5' RACE reads, yields one record per CDR3 protein. The repertoire holds about 42,000 distinct CDR3 sequences, 6% to 7.5% seen once, with around 4.5% in the top ten. This clonotype occurred many times. Its antigen is undetermined. V was cut by 1 base and J by 5 bases, with 9 bases left in between. This CDR3 has 12 amino acids. Looked up from germline, CDR1 is SQVTM and CDR2 is ANQGSEA. This TCR derives from an adult who was a healthcare worker with PCR-confirmed SARS-CoV-2 infection or an uninfected control (not recorded which). What was sequenced was whole blood. This rearrangement joins TRBV29-1 to TRBJ2-7; D remains unclear. The CDR3 DNA sequence: TGCAGCGTTGAAGGCATATCGAACGAGCAGTACTTC. Protein sequence: CSVEGISNEQYF.